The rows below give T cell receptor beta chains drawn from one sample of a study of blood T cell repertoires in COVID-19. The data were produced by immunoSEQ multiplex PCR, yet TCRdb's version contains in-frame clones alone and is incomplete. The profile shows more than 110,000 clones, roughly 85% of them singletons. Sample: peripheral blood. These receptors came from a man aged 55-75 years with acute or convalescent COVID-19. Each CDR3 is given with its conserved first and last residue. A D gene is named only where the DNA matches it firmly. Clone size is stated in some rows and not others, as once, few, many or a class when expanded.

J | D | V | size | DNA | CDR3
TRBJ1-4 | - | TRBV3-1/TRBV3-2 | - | TGTGCCAGCAGCCAACCGGGGTATAGCGAAAAACTGTTTTTT | CASSQPGYSEKLFF
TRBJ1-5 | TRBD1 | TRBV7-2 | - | TGTGCCAGCAGCTTACCCGGGACAGGGGGAAAGCCCCAGCATTTT | CASSLPGTGGKPQHF
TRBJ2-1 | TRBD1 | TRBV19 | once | TGTGCCAGTATGGGACAGAGCTCCTACAATGAGCAGTTCTTC | CASMGQSSYNEQFF
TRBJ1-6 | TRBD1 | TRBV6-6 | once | TGTGCCAGCACCGATCCAAGACAGGGAGCGCGATCACCCCTCCACTTT | CASTDPRQGARSPLHF
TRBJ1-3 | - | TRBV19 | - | TGTGCCAGTAGTCCAGGACACGGAAACTCTGGAAACACCATATATTTT | CASSPGHGNSGNTIYF
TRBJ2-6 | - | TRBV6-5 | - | TGTGCCAGCAGGAGCTCTGGGGCCAACGTCCTGACTTTC | CASRSSGANVLTF
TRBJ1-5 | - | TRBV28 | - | TGTGCCAGCAGGACCGGGTCGAACAATCAGCCCCAGCATTTT | CASRTGSNNQPQHF
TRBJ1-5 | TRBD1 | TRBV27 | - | TGTGCCAGCAGTCGACCGGGACAGCGGTTAGGCAATCAGCCCCAGCATTTT | CASSRPGQRLGNQPQHF
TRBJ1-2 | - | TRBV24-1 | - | TGTGCCACCAGTGATTCAGGATTTTATGGCTACACCTTC | CATSDSGFYGYTF
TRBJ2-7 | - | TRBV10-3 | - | TGTGCCATCAGTGACCTCGCGACAGGCATCCGCTACGAGCAGTACTTC | CAISDLATGIRYEQYF
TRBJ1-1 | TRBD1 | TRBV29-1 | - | TGCAGCATAAGGACAGGAAGGAACACTGAAGCTTTCTTT | CSIRTGRNTEAFF
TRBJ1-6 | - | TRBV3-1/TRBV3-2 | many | TGTGCCAGCAGCCAGGATTCCCCCCGGGCGGGCGTCGATTCACCCCTCCACTTT | CASSQDSPRAGVDSPLHF
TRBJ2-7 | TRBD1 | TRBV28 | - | TGTGCCAGCAGTCAACCTCGGGACAGCCGCGAGCAGTACTTC | CASSQPRDSREQYF
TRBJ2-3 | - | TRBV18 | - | TGTGCCAGCTCACCCCACGCACCGGGTCCCCTTATATTGGATACGCAGTATTTT | CASSPHAPGPLILDTQYF
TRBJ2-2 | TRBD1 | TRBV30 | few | TGTGCCTGGAGTGTAGGGGGCGGCGGGGAGCTGTTTTTT | CAWSVGGGGELFF
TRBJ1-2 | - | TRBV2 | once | TGTGCCAGCAGTGTCCGGGGATACTATGGCTACACCTTC | CASSVRGYYGYTF
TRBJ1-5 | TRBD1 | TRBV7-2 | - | TGTGCCAGCAGCCCCTCCTCCGGGACAGGCAATCAGCCCCAGCATTTT | CASSPSSGTGNQPQHF
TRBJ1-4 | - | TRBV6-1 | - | TGTGCCAGCAGTGAAGCAAGGGGTAGAGATGAAAAACTGTTTTTT | CASSEARGRDEKLFF
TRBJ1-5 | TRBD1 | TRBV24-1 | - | TGTGCCACCAGTGACTACTCTCCTCGAGAGGGGGCCATAAGCAATCAGCCCCAGCATTTT | CATSDYSPREGAISNQPQHF
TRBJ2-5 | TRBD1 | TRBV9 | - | TGTGCCAGCAGTTACCGGACAGGAAACCAAGAGACCCAGTACTTC | CASSYRTGNQETQYF
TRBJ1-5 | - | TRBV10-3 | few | TGTGCCATCAGTGAGCAGAATAGCAATCAGCCCCAGCATTTT | CAISEQNSNQPQHF
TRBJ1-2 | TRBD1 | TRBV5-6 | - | TGTGCCAGCAGCGAGGACAGGGAGGACTATGGCTACACCTTC | CASSEDREDYGYTF
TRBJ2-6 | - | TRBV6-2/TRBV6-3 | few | TGTGCCAGCAGTCCCAGGGGTCTAGGGGCCAACGTCCTGACTTTC | CASSPRGLGANVLTF
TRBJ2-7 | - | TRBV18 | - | TGTGCCAGCTCATCACGGGGCCTAGGGCTCGACGAGCAGTACTTC | CASSSRGLGLDEQYF
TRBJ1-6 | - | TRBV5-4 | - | TGTGCCAGCAGCCGGGACAACATTAATTCACCCCTCCACTTT | CASSRDNINSPLHF
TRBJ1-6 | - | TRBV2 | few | TGTGCCAGCAGTGAAAGGGGCGTCGGCTATAATTCACCCCTCCACTTT | CASSERGVGYNSPLHF
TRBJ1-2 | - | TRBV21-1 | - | TGTGCCAGCAGCAAAGGCTACTTTACAGGAAGCTCAGGGGGCTACACCTTC | CASSKGYFTGSSGGYTF
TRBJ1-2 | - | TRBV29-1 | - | TGCAGCGTTGGGTCAGGCGTAGGATATGGCTACACCTTC | CSVGSGVGYGYTF
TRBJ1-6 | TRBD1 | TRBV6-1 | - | TGTGCCAGCAGTGAAGTGGGGGGGACAGGGGTGGTTATACCCCTCCACTTT | CASSEVGGTGVVIPLHF
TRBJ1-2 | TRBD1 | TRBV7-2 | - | TGTGCCAGCAGCTTAGGAGGGGGCTTGTATAAGGGCTACACCTTC | CASSLGGGLYKGYTF
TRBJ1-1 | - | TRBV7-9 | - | TGTGCCAGCAGCTTAGCGGCAGGGGTAGGGTGGAACACTGAAGCTTTCTTT | CASSLAAGVGWNTEAFF
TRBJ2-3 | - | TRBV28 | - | TGTGCCAGCAGTCCCGGGGGACCCCAAACAGATACGCAGTATTTT | CASSPGGPQTDTQYF
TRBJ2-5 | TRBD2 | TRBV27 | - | TGTGCCAGCAGTTCGGGCGGGAGGAGTGAAGAGACCCAGTACTTC | CASSSGGRSEETQYF
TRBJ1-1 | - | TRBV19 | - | TGTGCCAGTAGTATAGACCACGCCGGGACATGGAACACTGAAGCTTTCTTT | CASSIDHAGTWNTEAFF
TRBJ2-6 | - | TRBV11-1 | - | TGTGCCAGCAAGTTAGACTCTGGGGCCAACGTCCTGACTTTC | CASKLDSGANVLTF
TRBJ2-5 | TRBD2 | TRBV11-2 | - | TGTGCCAGCAGCTCGCGACTAGCGGGACGGGAGACCCAGTACTTC | CASSSRLAGRETQYF